Below, 21 T cell receptor beta chains from the same sample are listed, as sequenced in a study of a mutant IDH1 vaccine in newly diagnosed glioma. For these receptors, no antigen is known. Time point denoted: week 23, last vaccination. Topical imiquimod accompanied each vaccine dose, which consisted of 300 ug of mutant IDH1 20-mer peptide. This table comes from immunoSEQ multiplex PCR, and its TCRdb copy is limited to in-frame clones, with some not included. Here the sample spans 26,000 or so clones, roughly 80% being singletons. The sequencing used PBMCs, collected from a glioma patient whose treatment included an IDH1 peptide vaccine. These receptors came from a woman aged 30 to 39 with glioma.

The chain links TRBV5-4 to TRBJ1-2; D uncertain. The CDR3 runs 11 residues. Germline CDR1 is SGHNT and CDR2 is YYREEE (reference sequence). V dropped 3 bases and J dropped 3 bases, with 3 bases sitting between them. The CDR3 nucleotides read TGTGCCAGCAGCTCGGACTATGGCTACACCTTC. This codes for CASSSDYGYTF.

The chain uses TRBV4-2 and TRBJ1-6, with D tentatively TRBD1 (5 bases). Germline CDR1 reads LGHNA; CDR2 reads YNFKEQ. Trimming cost V 9 bases and J 10 bases, with 19 bases left between them. The CDR3 is made up of 14 amino acids. CDR3: CASPRRLHRSPLHF. CDR3 bases: TGTGCCAGTCCGCGGCGGCTTCACAGGTCACCCCTCCACTTT.

The V gene is TRBV5-1, the J gene TRBJ2-1; no definite D call. The germline CDR1 and CDR2 sequences are SGHRS and YFSETQ. V lost 7 bases and J lost 5, with 13 bases in between. This CDR3 is 13 amino acids long. In nucleotides, the CDR3 is TGCGCCAGCGCTGGGGTTTTGGACAATGAGCAGTTCTTC. Protein sequence: CASAGVLDNEQFF.

V gene TRBV5-6 combines with J gene TRBJ1-2; D may be TRBD1 (5 bases). The CDR3 length is 13 residues. Germline V gives CDR1 SGHDT, CDR2 YYEEEE. V lost 6 bases and J lost 8, with 17 bases in between. CDR3: CASTGTLRTGYTF. The CDR3 region has the DNA TGTGCCAGCACCGGGACCCTAAGGACGGGCTACACCTTC.

CDR3 sequence (DNA): TGTGCCAGTAGTGTTTACGGGACCGCTCTGGAGCAGTACTTC. It translates to CASSVYGTALEQYF. This chain joins TRBV19 and TRBJ2-7, with D tentatively TRBD1 or TRBD2 (5 bases each). V was trimmed by 5 bases and J by 7 bases, leaving 18 bases between them. The CDR3 contains 14 residues. Germline CDR1 is LNHDA and CDR2 is SQIVND (reference sequence). Based on the CDR3 plus reference TRBV19 and TRBJ2-7, the full variable domain is DGGITQSPKYLFRKEGQNVTLSCEQNLNHDAMYWYRQDPGQGLRLIYYSQIVNDFQKGDIAEGYSVSREKKESFPLTVTSAQKNPTAFYLCASSVYGTALEQYFGPGTRLTVT.

This clone has just one count. The chain has TRBV7-2 and TRBJ2-7, with TRBD1 identical over 7 bases. Germline V CDR1 and CDR2: SGHTA, FQGNSA. V lost 5 bases and J lost 3; bases outside the gene matches: 7. The CDR3 extends over 14 amino acids. CDR3: CASSTQGLNYEQYF. DNA of the CDR3: TGTGCCAGCAGCACACAGGGGCTCAACTACGAGCAGTACTTC.

CDR3 DNA sequence: TGTGCCAGCAGCACCGGGACGGCCCCCTACGAGCAGTACTTC. It translates to CASSTGTAPYEQYF. The chain links TRBV5-6 to TRBJ2-7; perhaps D is TRBD1 or TRBD2 (5 bases each). CDR3 size: 14 residues. Trimming took off 4 bases at V and 2 bases at J, with 13 bases between the two ends. The germline V gene has CDR1 SGHDT and CDR2 YYEEEE.

This chain connects TRBV9 to TRBJ2-5, with 10 bases identical to TRBD2. The CDR3 has 17 amino acids. V shed 4 bases and J 2 bases; nucleotides not matched to a gene: 11. Germline V gene sequence: CDR1 SGDLS, CDR2 YYNGEE. The CDR3 loop is CASSIGRLAGAQETQYF. CDR3 nucleotides: TGTGCCAGCAGCATAGGTCGACTAGCGGGTGCTCAAGAGACCCAGTACTTC. Looking up the rest from reference TRBV9 and TRBJ2-5 gives the full variable domain: DSGVTQTPKHLITATGQRVTLRCSPRSGDLSVYWYQQSLDQGLQFLIQYYNGEERAKGNILERFSAQQFPDLHSELNLSSLELGDSALYFCASSIGRLAGAQETQYFGPGTRLLVL.

This clone is a singleton in its sample. This chain links TRBV6-6 with TRBJ1-1; no definite D call. Germline V lookup: CDR1 MNHNY, CDR2 SVGAGI (reference sequence). V was shortened by 5 bases and J by 0 bases, with 7 bases between the two germline ends. The length of the CDR3 is 13 residues. The chain's CDR3 is CASSRELNTEAFF. The CDR3 nucleotides are TGTGCCAGCAGTAGGGAGTTGAACACTGAAGCTTTCTTT.

This chain connects TRBV15 to TRBJ1-1; weak D call: TRBD1 (6 bases). Germline assignment: CDR1 LNHNV and CDR2 YYDKDF (reference sequence). V lost 0 bases to trimming and J lost 4 bases, with 12 bases between them. The CDR3 length is 15 residues. CDR3 amino acids: CATSRDQGSGTEAFF. For the CDR3, the DNA is TGTGCCACCAGCAGAGATCAGGGGTCGGGCACTGAAGCTTTCTTT.

This chain joins TRBV10-1 and TRBJ2-4; D could derive from TRBD1 or TRBD2 (5 bases each). Trimming took 2 bases from V and 2 from J, leaving 10 bases between them. The CDR3 spans 15 residues. Germline V gene sequence: CDR1 WNHNN, CDR2 SYGVQD (reference sequence). For the CDR3, the DNA is TGCGCCAGCAGTGAGGCCAGGGACCCCAAAAACATTCAGTACTTC. Translating it yields CASSEARDPKNIQYF.

The CDR3 loop reads CSAAGRTIDTQYF. The CDR3 coding sequence is TGCAGCGCCGCGGGACGTACGATCGATACGCAGTATTTT. This rearrangement joins TRBV29-1 to TRBJ2-3; possibly TRBD2 for D (6 bases). The CDR3 loop spans 13 amino acids. The germline gives CDR1 SQVTM, CDR2 ANQGSEA. Trimming shortened V by 7 bases and J by 6 bases, and 17 bases separated the two germline ends.

V is TRBV6-1 and J is TRBJ2-7; D is unclear. Looked up from germline, CDR1 is MNHNS and CDR2 is SASEGT. The CDR3 is 11 residues long. V was shortened by 4 bases and J by 3 bases, with 4 bases between the two germline ends. The CDR3 DNA reads TGTGCCAGCAGTGGAGTCTACGAGCAGTACTTC. Its translation is CASSGVYEQYF.

The rearrangement links TRBV7-2 to TRBJ2-3; 9 bases align to TRBD2. The CDR3 is made up of 18 amino acids. Germline assignment: CDR1 SGHTA and CDR2 FQGNSA. Trimming cost V 1 base and J 1 base; bases outside gene matches: 9. CDR3 sequence reads: CASSLVWIKRGGTDTQYF. CDR3 sequence (DNA): TGTGCCAGCAGCTTAGTTTGGATAAAGCGGGGGGGCACAGATACGCAGTATTTT. Combining the CDR3 with reference TRBV7-2 and TRBJ2-3 gives the whole variable domain GAGVSQSPSNKVTEKGKDVELRCDPISGHTALYWYRQSLGQGLEFLIYFQGNSAPDKSGLPSDRFSAERTGGSVSTLTIQRTQQEDSAVYLCASSLVWIKRGGTDTQYFGPGTRLTVL.

This clone was seen more than once but under ten times. The CDR3 nucleotides are TGCAGCGCTGGAGGGGCAGTTGCAATCGGGGAGCTGTTTTTT. Residues: CSAGGAVAIGELFF. The chain joins TRBV29-1 to TRBJ2-2, with TRBD2 as a possible D gene (6 bases). Germline CDR1 and CDR2: SQVTM and ANQGSEA. With 7 bases removed from V and 7 bases from J, the gap between germline ends came to 19 bases. The CDR3 sequence is 14 residues long.

The chain carries TRBV7-2 and TRBJ2-4; 10 bases line up with TRBD2. The CDR3 is 16 amino acids. The trim removed 6 bases at V and 5 bases at J, leaving 10 bases unmatched. The germline V gene has CDR1 SGHTA and CDR2 FQGNSA. CDR3 bases: TGTGCCAGCAGTAAAGCGGGGGGGTCGGGAGAAAACATTCAGTACTTC. Translated, it gives CASSKAGGSGENIQYF.

The DNA of the CDR3 is TGTGCCAGCAGCGTTAACAGGAACACTGAAGCTTTCTTT. Translating gives CASSVNRNTEAFF. V usage is TRBV13 and J usage is TRBJ1-1; no clear D gene. The CDR3 is 13 amino acids. Germline CDR1 is PRHDT and CDR2 is FYEKMQ (reference sequence). Trimming cost V 5 bases and J 1 base, with 8 bases left between them.

This clone was detected once. The V call is TRBV10-3, the J call TRBJ2-2; 10 nucleotides line up with TRBD1. CDR3 length: 13 amino acids. The V gene end was trimmed by 6 bases and the J gene end by 7 bases; junction bases not matched to a gene: 2. From germline, CDR1 is ENHRY and CDR2 SYGVKD. CDR3 protein: CAISGTGDGELFF. The CDR3 nucleotides read TGTGCCATCAGCGGGACAGGGGACGGGGAGCTGTTTTTT.

The chain carries TRBV5-1 and TRBJ2-3; D assignment may be TRBD1 or TRBD2 (6 bases each). The germline V and J ends were trimmed by 0 bases and 3 bases, with 11 bases remaining between them. Germline CDR1 reads SGHRS; CDR2 reads YFSETQ. The CDR3 contains 15 residues. The CDR3 is CASSLARRGTDTQYF. In nucleotides, the CDR3 is TGCGCCAGCAGCTTGGCCAGGAGGGGGACAGATACGCAGTATTTT. The full variable domain, completed using reference TRBV5-1 and TRBJ2-3, is KAGVTQTPRYLIKTRGQQVTLSCSPISGHRSVSWYQQTPGQGLQFLFEYFSETQRNKGNFPGRFSGRQFSNSRSEMNVSTLELGDSALYLCASSLARRGTDTQYFGPGTRLTVL.

The rearrangement links TRBV30 to TRBJ2-1; 8 positions agree with TRBD1. CDR1 is GTSNPN and CDR2 is SVGIG in the germline V gene (reference sequence). CDR3 length equals 11 residues. The V segment lost 5 bases and the J segment 9 bases; nucleotides outside the gene matches: 3. The CDR3 region is CAWSQGGEQFF. The CDR3 DNA reads as TGTGCCTGGTCACAGGGGGGTGAGCAGTTCTTC.

This rearrangement joins TRBV25-1 to TRBJ1-3; tentative D call: TRBD1 (6 bases). Trimming left V 4 bases short and J 6 bases short, with 19 bases between. The CDR3 is 16 residues long. Germline values: CDR1 MGHDK, CDR2 SYGVNS. CDR3 region: CASSGFRGGPLNTIYF. The CDR3 region has the DNA TGTGCCAGCAGTGGATTTCGAGGGGGACCTTTAAACACCATATATTTT.